This entry features one T cell receptor (beta chain) sequence. Its antigen is not known. V lost 6 bases and J lost 0; bases outside the gene matches: 10. Germline V lookup: CDR1 SGHVS, CDR2 FNYEAQ. The CDR3 runs 17 residues. The sample belongs to a study of cytomegalovirus exposure and HLA in healthy donors. Study-level results: Confirmation was obtained in vitro that three CMV-associated chains are specific for CMV antigens.

60 Vbeta and 13 Jbeta primers were used in PCR. Only in-frame clones appear in the TCRdb table, and some are missing; sequencing was by immunoSEQ multiplex PCR. The table shows fewer than 120,000 clones, with roughly 78% occurring only once. The clonotype comes from a woman in her twenties or thirties in good health and CMV-seronegative. The J gene is TRBJ1-2, the V gene TRBV7-6; TRBD1 agrees at 10 bases. The sample taken for sequencing was PBMCs. CDR3 region: CASSLLGTGATNYGYTF. In DNA form, the CDR3 reads TGTGCCAGCAGTTTGCTCGGGACAGGGGCGACTAACTATGGCTACACCTTC.